The next 30 T cell receptor beta chains were all read from a single sample in a study of blood T cells in healthy people across ages. PCR was performed a second time for roughly 7 to 12 cycles using a sample-barcoded 5' primer and a J-beta primer mix. Each CDR3 protein is one row after TCRdb ran MiXCR on the 5' RACE reads. In the table there are 1.5 million to 2 million distinct CDR3 sequences, 49% of which are singletons. Sequenced input: blood. The source is a woman aged 40-49 years in good health.

The chain recombines TRBV27 with TRBJ1-1; no definite D call. The germline gives CDR1 MNHEY, CDR2 SMNVEV (reference sequence). The length of the CDR3 is 13 residues. The ends were cut back, 5 bases at V and 5 bases at J, with 12 bases in the middle. DNA of the CDR3: TGTGCCAGCAGTCCAAACCACGGAACTGAAGCTTTCTTT. Amino acid sequence: CASSPNHGTEAFF.

This clonotype was observed a handful of times. Written as DNA, the CDR3 is TGCAGTGCTAGAAAGCCACAGGCAGGACTCAATGAGCAGTTCTTC. It translates to CSARKPQAGLNEQFF. The J gene is TRBJ2-1, the V gene TRBV20-1; D might be TRBD1 or TRBD2, each matching 5 bases. CDR1 is DFQATT and CDR2 is SNEGSKA in the germline V gene (reference sequence). The CDR3 has 15 amino acids. V was trimmed by 2 bases and J by 6 bases, leaving 17 bases between them.

The chain couples TRBV12-3 or TRBV12-4 to TRBJ2-3; TRBD2 matches 14 bases. The CDR3 consists of 17 residues. V was pared by 5 bases and J by 0 bases, with 4 bases of the junction left unmatched. CDR3 sequence (DNA): TGTGCCAGCAGTAGGACTAGCGGGGGGACCAGCACAGATACGCAGTATTTT. Amino acid sequence: CASSRTSGGTSTDTQYF.

This clonotype was found a few times. The CDR3 sequence: CASSLAAGQGYTF. CDR3 nucleotides: TGTGCCAGCAGCTTAGCCGCAGGGCAAGGCTACACCTTC. The chain couples TRBV7-2 to TRBJ1-2, with a possible D match to TRBD1 (5 bases). The germline CDR1 and CDR2 sequences are SGHTA and FQGNSA. Trimming left V 0 bases short and J 8 bases short, with 10 bases between. CDR3 length: 13 residues.

The CDR3 region has the DNA TGCAGTGCTAGATGGGGTCGGACGAACACTGAAGCTTTCTTT. Its translation: CSARWGRTNTEAFF. V is TRBV20-1 and J is TRBJ1-1; D is unclear. The length of the CDR3 is 14 residues. The germline V and J ends were trimmed by 2 bases and 1 base, with 11 bases remaining between them. Germline V gene lookup returns CDR1 DFQATT and CDR2 SNEGSKA (reference sequence).

This clonotype was counted at least ten times. For the CDR3, the DNA is TGTGCCAGCAGTTTTTTGGGGTTGAGTAGCGGGGGAACCTACGAGCAGTACTTC. Translating gives CASSFLGLSSGGTYEQYF. The chain carries TRBV28 and TRBJ2-7; 9 nucleotides agree with TRBD2. Germline trimming cut 3 bases from V and 2 bases from J; bases unmatched to any gene: 14. From germline, CDR1 is MDHEN and CDR2 SYDVKM. The CDR3 length is 18 residues. Based on the CDR3 plus reference TRBV28 and TRBJ2-7, the full variable domain is DVKVTQSSRYLVKRTGEKVFLECVQDMDHENMFWYRQDPGLGLRLIYFSYDVKMKEKGDIPEGYSVSREKKERFSLILESASTNQTSMYLCASSFLGLSSGGTYEQYFGPGTRLTVT.

CDR3 in DNA: TGTGCCAGCAGCCGTGCCGGGACAGTGAACACTGAAGCTTTCTTT. Translation: CASSRAGTVNTEAFF. The chain has TRBV7-2 and TRBJ1-1; 7 nucleotides line up with TRBD1. With V trimmed by 5 bases and J by 0 bases, 6 bases remained unmatched. This CDR3 comprises 15 residues. Germline V gives CDR1 SGHTA, CDR2 FQGNSA.

This clonotype turned up a few times. This chain links TRBV5-8 with TRBJ2-3; 9 bases fit TRBD1. Germline V gene lookup returns CDR1 SGHTS and CDR2 YDEGEE. CDR3 length: 14 residues. With 3 bases clipped from V and 10 bases from J, the junction kept 9 bases outside the gene matches. The CDR3 spells CASSSDPTGGAQYF. CDR3 bases: TGTGCCAGCAGCTCCGACCCGACAGGGGGAGCGCAGTATTTT.

The chain is built from TRBV29-1 and TRBJ2-1, with a weak D call TRBD2 (5 bases). The germline V gene encodes CDR1 SQVTM and CDR2 ANQGSEA. CDR3 length: 8 residues. CDR3 region: CTGIEQFF. DNA of the CDR3: TGCACGGGAATTGAGCAGTTCTTC.

The chain uses TRBV6-5 and TRBJ2-3, with a weak D call TRBD2 (6 bases). Germline V lookup: CDR1 MNHEY, CDR2 SVGAGI. The CDR3 totals 15 residues. The CDR3 reads CAVRDQTSSADTQYF. CDR3 sequence (DNA): TGTGCTGTCCGGGACCAAACCTCTAGCGCAGATACGCAGTATTTT.

The rearrangement uses TRBV10-2 and TRBJ2-6; D ambiguous. Germline CDR1 reads WSHSY; CDR2 reads SAAADI. The CDR3 runs 16 residues. With 0 bases removed from V and 0 bases from J, the gap between germline ends came to 6 bases. CDR3 in amino acids: CASSESRLSGANVLTF. For the CDR3, the DNA is TGCGCCAGCAGTGAGTCGCGGCTCTCTGGGGCCAACGTCCTGACTTTC.

This chain's CDR3 is CASSLAGVPSNYGYTF. The CDR3 nucleotides read TGTGCCAGCAGCTTAGCGGGGGTACCCTCTAACTATGGCTACACCTTC. This sequence joins TRBV7-8 and TRBJ1-2, with a weak D call TRBD1 (5 bases). This CDR3 is 16 amino acids long. V was trimmed by 0 bases and J by 0 bases, leaving 11 bases between them. From germline, CDR1 is SGHVS and CDR2 FQNEAQ.

This clonotype was seen many times. The rearrangement uses TRBV7-3 and TRBJ2-5, with 7 bases identical to TRBD1. In germline, CDR1 is SGHTA, CDR2 FQGTGA. The CDR3 runs 13 residues. V was pared by 5 bases and J by 6 bases, with 6 bases of the junction left unmatched. CDR3 protein: CASSQNRGQTQYF. CDR3 sequence (DNA): TGTGCCAGCAGCCAAAACAGGGGTCAGACCCAGTACTTC.

This clonotype was picked up a small number of times. The gene calls are TRBV28 and TRBJ1-2; no clear D. CDR1 and CDR2 from the germline V gene are MDHEN and SYDVKM. Trimming pared 3 bases from V and 8 bases from J, leaving 13 bases between. The CDR3 is made up of 13 amino acids. CDR3 coding DNA: TGTGCCAGCAGTTTTGAGGGTTATGGGGGCTACACCTTC. It is translated as CASSFEGYGGYTF.

Only a few counts were recorded for this clonotype. The chain links TRBV5-1 to TRBJ2-7; no clear D. V was cut by 2 bases and J by 0 bases, with 12 bases left in between. Per germline, CDR1 SGHRS and CDR2 YFSETQ. There are 15 residues in the CDR3. The CDR3 is CASSFKTVSSYEQYF. The CDR3 bases are TGCGCCAGCAGCTTCAAGACGGTGAGCTCCTACGAGCAGTACTTC. Filled out from reference TRBV5-1 and TRBJ2-7, the complete variable domain reads KAGVTQTPRYLIKTRGQQVTLSCSPISGHRSVSWYQQTPGQGLQFLFEYFSETQRNKGNFPGRFSGRQFSNSRSEMNVSTLELGDSALYLCASSFKTVSSYEQYFGPGTRLTVT.

This clonotype was seen a few times. The V gene is TRBV6-1, the J gene TRBJ1-3; D unresolved. The CDR3 spans 16 residues. CDR1 and CDR2 from the germline V gene are MNHNS and SASEGT. The V end was cut by 2 bases, the J end by 0 bases, with 11 bases between. CDR3 amino acids: CASSENRRDSGNTIYF. The CDR3 DNA reads TGTGCCAGCAGTGAAAACCGGCGAGACTCTGGAAACACCATATATTTT.

V and J are TRBV6-2 or TRBV6-3 and TRBJ2-4, with 7 bases aligning to TRBD2. Germline V gene lookup returns CDR1 MNHEY and CDR2 SVGEGT. The CDR3 consists of 13 residues. The J segment lost 8 bases and the V segment lost 11 bases, leaving 12 bases of the junction unmatched. The CDR3 sequence: CAARPAGDDIQYF. The CDR3 region has the DNA TGTGCCGCCCGTCCCGCGGGGGATGACATTCAGTACTTC.

This CDR3 reads CATSSLTDRSNTGELFF. DNA of the CDR3: TGTGCCACCAGCAGCCTCACCGACCGTTCTAACACCGGGGAGCTGTTTTTT. V gene TRBV15 combines with J gene TRBJ2-2, with D unresolved. Germline CDR1 LNHNV, CDR2 YYDKDF (reference sequence). Deletions cut 3 bases from V and 2 bases from J, with 16 bases between. The CDR3 is 17 amino acids.

The rearrangement joins TRBV20-1 to TRBJ1-5; D uncertain. Trimming took 4 bases from V and 7 from J, leaving 14 bases between them. The CDR3 consists of 13 residues. CDR1 is DFQATT and CDR2 is SNEGSKA in the germline V gene (reference sequence). For the CDR3, the DNA is TGCAGTGCTACGGATCCATCGGGCCAGCCCCAGCATTTT. It yields the protein CSATDPSGQPQHF.

In its sample, this clonotype was seen a few times. CDR3 loop: CASSPIGTSGGNEQFF. The CDR3 DNA is TGTGCCAGCAGCCCCATTGGGACTAGCGGGGGTAATGAGCAGTTCTTC. The chain combines TRBV7-2 with TRBJ2-1; TRBD2 matches 14 bases. With 5 bases clipped from V and 7 bases from J, the junction kept 7 bases outside the gene matches. The CDR3 loop spans 16 amino acids. Per the germline V gene, CDR1 is SGHTA and CDR2 is FQGNSA. Full variable domain (outside the CDR3, taken from reference TRBV7-2 and TRBJ2-1): GAGVSQSPSNKVTEKGKDVELRCDPISGHTALYWYRQSLGQGLEFLIYFQGNSAPDKSGLPSDRFSAERTGGSVSTLTIQRTQQEDSAVYLCASSPIGTSGGNEQFFGPGTRLTVL.

This chain uses TRBV4-3 with TRBJ2-7, with D possibly being TRBD1 (6 bases). The CDR3 spans 16 residues. V was cut by 4 bases and J by 3 bases, with 19 bases left in between. Per germline, CDR1 LGHNA and CDR2 YSLEER. This chain's CDR3 is CASSLERTAVDYEQYF. In nucleotides, the CDR3 is TGCGCCAGCAGCCTAGAAAGGACAGCTGTTGACTACGAGCAGTACTTC.

V is TRBV27 and J is TRBJ1-2; no clear D gene. V lost 6 bases to trimming and J lost 8 bases, with 16 bases between them. Per the germline V gene, CDR1 is MNHEY and CDR2 is SMNVEV (reference sequence). The CDR3 runs to 13 residues. CDR3 sequence reads: CASSRDFVGGYTF. CDR3 sequence (DNA): TGTGCCAGCAGCCGGGATTTCGTCGGGGGCTACACCTTC.

V is TRBV7-6 and J is TRBJ2-7, with TRBD1 matching 8 bases. The J call may not be correct, given that the DNA end is closer to TRBJ2-5. The CDR3 is 15 amino acids. Germline V gene data show CDR1 as SGHVS and CDR2 as FNYEAQ. The CDR3 reads CASSQRTGMDETQYF. In DNA, the CDR3 is TGTGCCAGCAGCCAGAGGACAGGGATGGATGAGACCCAGTACTTC.

This clonotype was counted a few times. The gene calls are TRBV9 and TRBJ2-3; 7 bases map to TRBD1. Losses at the gene ends were 3 bases for V and 4 bases for J; bases not matched to a gene: 8. Germline CDR1 is SGDLS and CDR2 is YYNGEE. CDR3 length: 15 residues. DNA of the CDR3: TGTGCCAGCAGCGAAAGACAGGGCAATGCAGATACGCAGTATTTT. Translating gives CASSERQGNADTQYF.

This chain joins TRBV25-1 and TRBJ1-1; D may be TRBD1 (5 bases). Germline CDR1 is MGHDK and CDR2 is SYGVNS. V gave up 4 bases and J gave up 3 bases, with 21 bases separating them. The CDR3 has 17 amino acids. As DNA, the CDR3 is TGTGCCAGCAGTGCCTTTCCGGAGAGGGAAGGGGACACTGAAGCTTTCTTT. Translation gives CASSAFPEREGDTEAFF.

This clonotype was detected only a few times. The rearrangement uses TRBV24-1 and TRBJ2-3; 7 nucleotides agree with TRBD1. The J segment lost 2 bases and the V segment lost 3 bases, leaving 7 bases of the junction unmatched. The CDR3 totals 16 residues. CDR1 KGHDR and CDR2 SFDVKD come from the germline V gene. The CDR3 region has the DNA TGTGCCACCAGTGATCCAGGGGACAGATCCACAGATACGCAGTATTTT. Translating it yields CATSDPGDRSTDTQYF.

The CDR3 protein is CSAILVNQPQHF. In DNA form, the CDR3 reads TGCAGTGCAATACTGGTCAATCAGCCCCAGCATTTT. J is TRBJ1-5 and V is TRBV20-1; D ambiguous. The V end was cut by 6 bases, the J end by 3 bases, with 9 bases between. This CDR3 is built from 12 residues. Looked up from germline, CDR1 is DFQATT and CDR2 is SNEGSKA (reference sequence).

This clonotype was counted a single time. The V gene is TRBV27, the J gene TRBJ2-7; D may be TRBD1 (5 bases). This CDR3 contains 14 residues. The germline CDR1 and CDR2 sequences are MNHEY and SMNVEV (reference sequence). The V gene lost 0 bases and the J gene lost 7 bases, with 13 bases spanning the gap. CDR3 protein: CASSLSGVTNEQYF. The CDR3 bases are TGTGCCAGCAGTTTATCAGGGGTCACCAATGAGCAGTACTTC.

A few counts support this clonotype. The chain combines TRBV14 with TRBJ1-2, with no clear D. Looked up from germline, CDR1 is SGHDN and CDR2 is FVKESK. This CDR3 contains 14 residues. Trimming left V 3 bases short and J 7 bases short, with 15 bases between. The CDR3 is CASSHLTVPGGYTF. For the CDR3, the DNA is TGTGCCAGCAGCCACCTAACAGTCCCCGGTGGCTACACCTTC.

The table lists this clonotype with a few counts. The chain recombines TRBV21-1 with TRBJ2-5; the table's D call of TRBD2 was not tested on the DNA. TRBV21-1 is assigned pseudogene status. The CDR3 is 16 amino acids. CDR3 sequence (DNA): TGTGCCAGCAGCAAAGCGGGCAAGCGGGGACAAGAGACCCAGTACTTC. Its translation is CASSKAGKRGQETQYF.